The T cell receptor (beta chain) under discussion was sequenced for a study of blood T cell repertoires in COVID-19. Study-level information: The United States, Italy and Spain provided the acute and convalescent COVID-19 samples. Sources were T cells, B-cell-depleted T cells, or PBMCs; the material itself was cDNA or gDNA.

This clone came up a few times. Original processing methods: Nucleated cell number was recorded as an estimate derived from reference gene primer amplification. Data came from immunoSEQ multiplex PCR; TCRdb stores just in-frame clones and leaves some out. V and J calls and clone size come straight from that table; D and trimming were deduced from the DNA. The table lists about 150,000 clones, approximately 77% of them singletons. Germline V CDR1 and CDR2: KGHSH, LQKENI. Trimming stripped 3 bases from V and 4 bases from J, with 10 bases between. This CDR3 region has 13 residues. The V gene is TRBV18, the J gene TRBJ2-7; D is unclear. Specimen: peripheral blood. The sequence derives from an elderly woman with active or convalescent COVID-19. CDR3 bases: TGTGCCAGCTCACCTGCAGACTGGTACGAGCAGTACTTC. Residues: CASSPADWYEQYF.